These T cell receptor beta chains were read from a single sample in a study of blood T cell repertoires in COVID-19. TCRdb's copy holds only in-frame clones and misses some; the assay was immunoSEQ multiplex PCR. The sample lists 50,000 to 60,000 clones, 75% to 85% occurring once. The source material was peripheral blood. All receptors come from a man in his forties or fifties with acute or convalescent COVID-19. The CDR3 runs from the conserved cysteine through the conserved F or W. Each record gives: J gene, D gene, V gene, CDR3 length, clone size, CDR3 DNA, CDR3 protein. D genes are given only for firm matches. A clone size is listed for some rows: how often the clone was seen (once, few, many), or a class if it is expanded.

J gene: TRBJ2-7
D gene: NA
V gene: TRBV24-1
CDR3 length: 17
clone size: NA
CDR3 DNA: TGTGCCACCAGTGACGCTATCCTGGTTAGCCCTTTCTACGAGCAGTACTTC
CDR3 protein: CATSDAILVSPFYEQYF

J gene: TRBJ1-6
D gene: NA
V gene: TRBV20-1
CDR3 length: 16
clone size: NA
CDR3 DNA: TGCAGTGCTCGTGCGTATGGGGAGGCCCCCCGTTCACCCCTCCACTTT
CDR3 protein: CSARAYGEAPRSPLHF

J gene: TRBJ2-2
D gene: TRBD1
V gene: TRBV6-5
CDR3 length: 15
clone size: NA
CDR3 DNA: TGTGCCAGCAGAAGGGGACAGAGGAACACCGGGGAGCTGTTTTTT
CDR3 protein: CASRRGQRNTGELFF

J gene: TRBJ1-5
D gene: NA
V gene: TRBV24-1
CDR3 length: 12
clone size: NA
CDR3 DNA: TGTGCCACCAGTGACTACCTTGGGCCCCAGCATTTT
CDR3 protein: CATSDYLGPQHF

J gene: TRBJ2-3
D gene: NA
V gene: TRBV19
CDR3 length: 14
clone size: NA
CDR3 DNA: TGTGCCAGTAGTCCTCAGGGCGGACGTAATACGCAGTATTTT
CDR3 protein: CASSPQGGRNTQYF

J gene: TRBJ2-3
D gene: TRBD2
V gene: TRBV5-1
CDR3 length: 15
clone size: NA
CDR3 DNA: TGCGCCAGCAGCTCTCTGCGGGGAGGGATAGATACGCAGTATTTT
CDR3 protein: CASSSLRGGIDTQYF

J gene: TRBJ1-1
D gene: NA
V gene: TRBV4-2
CDR3 length: 15
clone size: NA
CDR3 DNA: TGTGCCAGCAGCCAAGAAGGAGGGATGAACACTGAAGCTTTCTTT
CDR3 protein: CASSQEGGMNTEAFF

J gene: TRBJ1-5
D gene: TRBD1
V gene: TRBV6-1
CDR3 length: 18
clone size: NA
CDR3 DNA: TGTGCCAGCAGTGCAGGAGACGGGAACAGGGGTACTTATCAGCCCCAGCATTTT
CDR3 protein: CASSAGDGNRGTYQPQHF

J gene: TRBJ1-2
D gene: NA
V gene: TRBV10-3
CDR3 length: 15
clone size: few
CDR3 DNA: TGTGCCATCAGTGAGACACAGGCTCCTAACTATGGCTACACCTTC
CDR3 protein: CAISETQAPNYGYTF

J gene: TRBJ1-1
D gene: TRBD1
V gene: TRBV27
CDR3 length: 17
clone size: NA
CDR3 DNA: TGTGCCAGCAGTTTATATTCCGGGACAGGGGGTTTGAGGGGAGCTTTCTTT
CDR3 protein: CASSLYSGTGGLRGAFF

J gene: TRBJ1-1
D gene: NA
V gene: TRBV24-1
CDR3 length: 13
clone size: NA
CDR3 DNA: TGTGCCACCTCCTGGGGGGAGGGAGCTGAAGCTTTCTTT
CDR3 protein: CATSWGEGAEAFF

J gene: TRBJ2-5
D gene: NA
V gene: TRBV7-2
CDR3 length: 16
clone size: NA
CDR3 DNA: TGTGCCAGCAGCTTAGAGACGACTAGGCCCCAAGAGACCCAGTACTTC
CDR3 protein: CASSLETTRPQETQYF

J gene: TRBJ2-3
D gene: TRBD2
V gene: TRBV20-1
CDR3 length: 15
clone size: NA
CDR3 DNA: TGCAGTGCTAGTTTGACTAGCGCAAGCACAGATACGCAGTATTTT
CDR3 protein: CSASLTSASTDTQYF

J gene: TRBJ2-5
D gene: NA
V gene: TRBV24-1
CDR3 length: 15
clone size: NA
CDR3 DNA: TGTGCCACCAGTGACTCAAGACAGTCCCAAGAGACCCAGTACTTC
CDR3 protein: CATSDSRQSQETQYF

J gene: TRBJ2-4
D gene: TRBD2
V gene: TRBV14
CDR3 length: 15
clone size: few
CDR3 DNA: TGTGCCAGCAGCGCTAGCGGGAGGGCCAAAAACATTCAGTACTTC
CDR3 protein: CASSASGRAKNIQYF

J gene: TRBJ2-2
D gene: NA
V gene: TRBV7-9
CDR3 length: 14
clone size: NA
CDR3 DNA: TGTGCCAGCAGCCACCCTGTGGGGGGCGGGGAGCTGTTTTTT
CDR3 protein: CASSHPVGGGELFF

J gene: TRBJ2-1
D gene: NA
V gene: TRBV18
CDR3 length: 16
clone size: once
CDR3 DNA: TGTGCCAGCTCACCCCGCAGGGATCCCTCCTACAATGAGCAGTTCTTC
CDR3 protein: CASSPRRDPSYNEQFF

J gene: TRBJ2-1
D gene: NA
V gene: TRBV11-3
CDR3 length: 13
clone size: NA
CDR3 DNA: TGTGCCAGCAGCCCCACTAGCTTCCATGAGCAGTTCTTC
CDR3 protein: CASSPTSFHEQFF

J gene: TRBJ2-2
D gene: NA
V gene: TRBV6-4
CDR3 length: 15
clone size: NA
CDR3 DNA: TGTGCCAGCAGTGAAGTGGGAGGGGGCACCGGGGAGCTGTTTTTT
CDR3 protein: CASSEVGGGTGELFF

J gene: TRBJ1-1
D gene: NA
V gene: TRBV3-1/TRBV3-2
CDR3 length: 14
clone size: once
CDR3 DNA: TGTGCCAGCAGCCACGGAGGGTCGAACACTGAAGCTTTCTTT
CDR3 protein: CASSHGGSNTEAFF

J gene: TRBJ1-2
D gene: NA
V gene: TRBV6-5
CDR3 length: 13
clone size: once
CDR3 DNA: TGTGCCAGCAGTTACTTGGCCAACTATGGCTACACCTTC
CDR3 protein: CASSYLANYGYTF

J gene: TRBJ2-5
D gene: NA
V gene: TRBV5-4
CDR3 length: 14
clone size: NA
CDR3 DNA: TGTGCCAGCAGCCCCGACTGGGACGGGGGAACCCAGTACTTC
CDR3 protein: CASSPDWDGGTQYF

J gene: TRBJ1-5
D gene: TRBD1
V gene: TRBV5-8
CDR3 length: 18
clone size: NA
CDR3 DNA: TGTGCCAGCAGCTCAACCGGGAGACAGGGTTACATGAATCAGCCCCAGCATTTT
CDR3 protein: CASSSTGRQGYMNQPQHF

J gene: TRBJ1-5
D gene: TRBD1
V gene: TRBV19
CDR3 length: 17
clone size: NA
CDR3 DNA: TGTGCCAGTAGTCGTGGGACAGGGGGCGATGGCAATCAGCCCCAGCATTTT
CDR3 protein: CASSRGTGGDGNQPQHF

J gene: TRBJ1-4
D gene: NA
V gene: TRBV3-1/TRBV3-2
CDR3 length: 12
clone size: NA
CDR3 DNA: TGTGCCACAGGCACAACTAATGAAAAACTGTTTTTT
CDR3 protein: CATGTTNEKLFF

J gene: TRBJ2-5
D gene: TRBD2
V gene: TRBV6-5
CDR3 length: 16
clone size: NA
CDR3 DNA: TGTGCCAGCAGTTACAGCGGGAGGGCTAGAGGAGAGACCCAGTACTTC
CDR3 protein: CASSYSGRARGETQYF

J gene: TRBJ2-4
D gene: NA
V gene: TRBV11-2
CDR3 length: 14
clone size: NA
CDR3 DNA: TGTGCCAGCAGCCCCAGTAACGCCAAAAACATTCAGTACTTC
CDR3 protein: CASSPSNAKNIQYF

J gene: TRBJ1-1
D gene: TRBD1
V gene: TRBV7-9
CDR3 length: 13
clone size: NA
CDR3 DNA: TGTGCCAGCAGCGAGACCACCCAGGGGGCGGCTTTCTTT
CDR3 protein: CASSETTQGAAFF

J gene: TRBJ1-4
D gene: TRBD1
V gene: TRBV7-9
CDR3 length: 12
clone size: NA
CDR3 DNA: TGTGCCAGCAGGACAGGGAGGGAAAAACTGTTTTTT
CDR3 protein: CASRTGREKLFF

J gene: TRBJ2-1
D gene: NA
V gene: TRBV24-1
CDR3 length: 15
clone size: NA
CDR3 DNA: TGTGCCACCAGGGGGGTGGGGACTCGAGGAAATGAGCAGTTCTTC
CDR3 protein: CATRGVGTRGNEQFF

J gene: TRBJ1-4
D gene: NA
V gene: TRBV24-1
CDR3 length: 13
clone size: NA
CDR3 DNA: TGTGCCACCAGTGAACCGGGTCGGGAAAAACTGTTTTTT
CDR3 protein: CATSEPGREKLFF

J gene: TRBJ2-5
D gene: NA
V gene: TRBV21-1
CDR3 length: 17
clone size: NA
CDR3 DNA: TGTGCCAGCGTTGGGAGACTAGCGGGAGTTTTACAAGAGACCCAGTACTTC
CDR3 protein: CASVGRLAGVLQETQYF

J gene: TRBJ2-2
D gene: NA
V gene: TRBV7-2
CDR3 length: 14
clone size: NA
CDR3 DNA: TGTGCCAGCCGAACAGGGATGGACACCGGGGAGCTGTTTTTT
CDR3 protein: CASRTGMDTGELFF

J gene: TRBJ1-4
D gene: NA
V gene: TRBV7-2
CDR3 length: 16
clone size: NA
CDR3 DNA: TGTGCCAGCAGCTGGGTGGGGGGAGCAACTAATGAAAAACTGTTTTTT
CDR3 protein: CASSWVGGATNEKLFF

J gene: TRBJ1-5
D gene: TRBD1
V gene: TRBV2
CDR3 length: 14
clone size: NA
CDR3 DNA: TGTGCCAGCAGCGAGGGACAGCACAATCAGCCCCAGCATTTT
CDR3 protein: CASSEGQHNQPQHF

J gene: TRBJ1-6
D gene: NA
V gene: TRBV11-2
CDR3 length: 14
clone size: few
CDR3 DNA: TGTGCCAGCAGCTCTGACAGGAATAATTCACCCCTCCACTTT
CDR3 protein: CASSSDRNNSPLHF

J gene: TRBJ1-5
D gene: TRBD1
V gene: TRBV6-1
CDR3 length: 17
clone size: NA
CDR3 DNA: TGTGCCAGCAGTGACCACCGGGACAGCCGACGTTTCCAGCCCCAGCATTTT
CDR3 protein: CASSDHRDSRRFQPQHF

J gene: TRBJ1-2
D gene: NA
V gene: TRBV6-5
CDR3 length: 13
clone size: NA
CDR3 DNA: TGTGCCAGCGAGTTGTCGGCTAACTATGGCTACACCTTC
CDR3 protein: CASELSANYGYTF

J gene: TRBJ2-5
D gene: NA
V gene: TRBV9
CDR3 length: 13
clone size: NA
CDR3 DNA: TGTGCCAGCAGCGTCTCGGGTCGGGAGACCCAGTACTTC
CDR3 protein: CASSVSGRETQYF

J gene: TRBJ1-4
D gene: NA
V gene: TRBV6-5
CDR3 length: 15
clone size: NA
CDR3 DNA: TGTGCCAGCAGAAATGGGAGGGCAACTAATGAAAAACTGTTTTTT
CDR3 protein: CASRNGRATNEKLFF

J gene: TRBJ1-5
D gene: NA
V gene: TRBV7-2
CDR3 length: 14
clone size: NA
CDR3 DNA: TGTGCCAGCAGCTTACCAGGGAGCAATCAGCCCCAGCATTTT
CDR3 protein: CASSLPGSNQPQHF

J gene: TRBJ2-3
D gene: NA
V gene: TRBV7-9
CDR3 length: 16
clone size: NA
CDR3 DNA: TGTGCCAGCAGCTTGGGGACTCCGGGCGGCACAGATACGCAGTATTTT
CDR3 protein: CASSLGTPGGTDTQYF

J gene: TRBJ1-2
D gene: TRBD1
V gene: TRBV5-1
CDR3 length: 15
clone size: NA
CDR3 DNA: TGCGCCAGCAGCTTGGGGGACAGGTCGAACTATGGCTACACCTTC
CDR3 protein: CASSLGDRSNYGYTF

J gene: TRBJ1-1
D gene: NA
V gene: TRBV11-2
CDR3 length: 14
clone size: NA
CDR3 DNA: TGTGCCAGCAGCTTAGCAGTTTCGAACACTGAAGCTTTCTTT
CDR3 protein: CASSLAVSNTEAFF

J gene: TRBJ2-5
D gene: TRBD2
V gene: TRBV3-1/TRBV3-2
CDR3 length: 15
clone size: few
CDR3 DNA: TGTGCCAGCAGTCGGGGACTAGCGGGGGCCGGGGCCCAGTACTTC
CDR3 protein: CASSRGLAGAGAQYF

J gene: TRBJ2-1
D gene: TRBD2
V gene: TRBV6-5
CDR3 length: 15
clone size: NA
CDR3 DNA: TGTGCCAGCAGTTACTCTAGCGGGAGATCTCATGAGCAGTTCTTC
CDR3 protein: CASSYSSGRSHEQFF

J gene: TRBJ2-1
D gene: TRBD2
V gene: TRBV6-4
CDR3 length: 13
clone size: NA
CDR3 DNA: TGTGCCATCCCGGCGGGGGGCGACAATGAGCAGTTCTTC
CDR3 protein: CAIPAGGDNEQFF

J gene: TRBJ2-1
D gene: TRBD2
V gene: TRBV19
CDR3 length: 15
clone size: NA
CDR3 DNA: TGTGCCAGTAGTAGGATTAGCGGGAGCTTGAATGAGCAGTTCTTC
CDR3 protein: CASSRISGSLNEQFF

J gene: TRBJ1-2
D gene: NA
V gene: TRBV10-2
CDR3 length: 15
clone size: NA
CDR3 DNA: TGCGCCAGCAGTGAAGGGGAGGGACGGGGCTATGGCTACACCTTC
CDR3 protein: CASSEGEGRGYGYTF

J gene: TRBJ1-5
D gene: NA
V gene: TRBV4-1
CDR3 length: 15
clone size: few
CDR3 DNA: TGCGCCAGCAGCCAACCAAATCGGGGGAATCAGCCCCAGCATTTT
CDR3 protein: CASSQPNRGNQPQHF

J gene: TRBJ2-5
D gene: TRBD1
V gene: TRBV24-1
CDR3 length: 14
clone size: once
CDR3 DNA: TGTGCCACCAGTGATATCGGGACAGTAGAGACCCAGTACTTC
CDR3 protein: CATSDIGTVETQYF

J gene: TRBJ2-5
D gene: TRBD1
V gene: TRBV6-1
CDR3 length: 16
clone size: NA
CDR3 DNA: TGTGCCAGCAGTGAACGCCGGGACAGGGTTTCAGAGACCCAGTACTTC
CDR3 protein: CASSERRDRVSETQYF

J gene: TRBJ2-7
D gene: NA
V gene: TRBV28
CDR3 length: 12
clone size: few
CDR3 DNA: TGTGCGGGGGCAGGGGCAAGTGGCGAGCAGTACTTC
CDR3 protein: CAGAGASGEQYF